The 26 T cell receptor beta chains below were found in one sample sequenced in a study of T cells in Graves' hyperthyroidism and ophthalmopathy. It was RNA transcripts that yielded the amplified TCR beta CDR3 regions. When the TCR CDR3 underwent first-round RT-PCR, the HTBI primer set was used. TCRdb re-analysed the multiplex PCR reads in MiXCR, keeping a single row per CDR3 protein. The sample has roughly 93,000 distinct CDR3 sequences, about 51% seen once. The sample was blood. These receptors were collected from a woman between 40 and 50 years old with Graves' hyperthyroidism.

The chain uses TRBV11-2 and TRBJ2-5, with TRBD1 matching 7 bases. The CDR3 runs to 15 residues. CDR1 and CDR2 from the germline V gene are SGHAT and FQNNGV. Trimming cost V 4 bases and J 5 bases; bases outside gene matches: 10. CDR3 sequence reads: CASSSGQVWGETQYF. The DNA for the CDR3 is TGTGCCAGCAGCTCAGGACAGGTGTGGGGGGAGACCCAGTACTTC.

Written as DNA, the CDR3 is TGTACCAGCAGCCAAGATGGACCGGGGAGGGAGCTGTTTTTT. Translation: CTSSQDGPGRELFF. This chain connects TRBV1 to TRBJ2-2; the D call of TRBD1 is as the table states it, not checked on the DNA. TRBV1 has pseudogene status. The CDR3 runs to 14 residues.

Concerning this clonotype itself: A much larger clone sits a single nucleotide away, making a read error possible. The rearrangement links TRBV7-2 to TRBJ1-3; D unclear. Germline loops: CDR1 SGHTA, CDR2 FQGNSA. This CDR3 contains 12 residues. Trimming stripped 5 bases from V and 11 bases from J, with 13 bases between. The CDR3 DNA reads TGTGCCAGCAGCCGGGAAACGAACGCCATATATTTT. It codes for CASSRETNAIYF.

V is TRBV7-8 and J is TRBJ2-7; 8 nucleotides align to TRBD1. Germline lookup yields CDR1 SGHVS and CDR2 FQNEAQ. The CDR3 has 14 residues. Losses at the gene ends were 1 base for V and 5 bases for J; bases not matched to a gene: 4. As DNA, the CDR3 is TGTGCCAGCAGCTTAGGGGCGGGACAGGACGAGCAGTACTTC. This sequence encodes CASSLGAGQDEQYF.

Many counts were recorded for this clonotype. This chain uses TRBV5-1 with TRBJ2-7; D gene unclear. The CDR3 consists of 14 residues. The V end was cut by 1 base, the J end by 0 bases, with 8 bases between. Germline CDR1 and CDR2: SGHRS and YFSETQ. CDR3 loop: CASSLTDNSYEQYF. Written as DNA, the CDR3 is TGCGCCAGCAGCTTGACAGACAACTCCTACGAGCAGTACTTC.

The chain combines TRBV5-3 with TRBJ2-3; tentative D call: TRBD2 (5 bases). TRBV5-3 is filed as an ORF, its function uncertain. Between the trimmed V and J ends, which lost 8 bases and 1 base, there was a span of 11 bases. The CDR3 has 13 amino acids. The CDR3 reads CASIVSGTDTQYF. CDR3 bases: TGTGCCAGCATAGTTAGCGGCACAGATACGCAGTATTTT.

This CDR3 is CSLERRGHEQYF. The CDR3 DNA reads as TGCAGCTTAGAGCGTAGGGGTCACGAGCAGTACTTC. The chain is built from TRBV29-1 and TRBJ2-7; possible D gene TRBD1, 5 bases. This CDR3 contains 12 residues. Trimming stripped 8 bases from V and 5 bases from J, with 16 bases between. Germline V gene data show CDR1 as SQVTM and CDR2 as ANQGSEA.

This clonotype occurred many times. The rearrangement joins TRBV7-9 to TRBJ1-2; D not certain. The CDR3 sequence is 16 residues long. Trimming took 1 base from V and 5 from J, leaving 17 bases between them. Germline V gives CDR1 SEHNR, CDR2 FQNEAQ (reference sequence). The CDR3 reads CASSLGTALSGYGYTF. CDR3 nucleotide sequence: TGTGCCAGCAGCTTAGGTACAGCCTTATCTGGATATGGCTACACCTTC.

About this clonotype: Without the conserved terminal phenylalanine or tryptophan, this CDR3 likely stems from a read error. The chain recombines TRBV10-3 with TRBJ1-1, with D tentatively TRBD1 (6 bases). This CDR3 has 15 amino acids. Germline CDR1 ENHRY, CDR2 SYGVKD. V lost 3 bases and J 3 bases, leaving 14 bases between the germline ends. The CDR3 here is CAISESGAAYTEAFL. The DNA for the CDR3 is TGTGCCATCAGTGAATCAGGGGCAGCGTACACTGAAGCTTTCCTT.

The table lists this clonotype with many counts. The chain recombines TRBV28 with TRBJ2-3; D is ambiguous. V was clipped by 3 bases and J by 2 bases, with 15 bases between them. Looked up from germline, CDR1 is MDHEN and CDR2 is SYDVKM. The CDR3 is 16 residues long. CDR3 DNA sequence: TGTGCCAGCAGTTTGAACAGTCTACAATCCACAGATACGCAGTATTTT. The encoded protein is CASSLNSLQSTDTQYF.

CDR3 region: CASSLEGTGRGYTF. In DNA form, the CDR3 reads TGTGCCAGCAGCTTAGAAGGGACAGGGAGGGGCTACACCTTC. V and J are TRBV7-2 and TRBJ1-2; 9 bases line up with TRBD1. Germline trimming cut 1 base from V and 8 bases from J; bases unmatched to any gene: 5. The CDR3 is made up of 14 amino acids. Germline CDR1 SGHTA, CDR2 FQGNSA.

This chain links TRBV15 with TRBJ1-1, with a weak D call TRBD1 (5 bases). Trimming took 3 bases from V and 1 from J, leaving 12 bases between them. The CDR3 has 15 amino acids. From germline, CDR1 is LNHNV and CDR2 YYDKDF (reference sequence). CDR3 DNA: TGTGCCACCAGCAGCCCCGGGACGACGAACACTGAAGCTTTCTTT. Translation: CATSSPGTTNTEAFF.

On this clonotype itself: A much larger clone sits a single nucleotide away, making a read error possible. The chain links TRBV7-9 to TRBJ1-5, with D possibly being TRBD1 (6 bases). V lost 6 bases and J 7 bases, leaving 19 bases between the germline ends. The CDR3 consists of 15 residues. Looked up from germline, CDR1 is SEHNR and CDR2 is FQNEAQ (reference sequence). The CDR3 nucleotides read TGTGCCAGCAGAGGTGGAGGGGGGGACGGACAGCCCCAGCATTTT. Translating it yields CASRGGGGDGQPQHF.

At least ten counts were recorded for this clonotype. V is TRBV5-1 and J is TRBJ2-5; the D is unclear. Germline-derived CDR1 and CDR2 are SGHRS and YFSETQ. V was trimmed by 0 bases and J by 2 bases, leaving 8 bases between them. The CDR3 is 14 amino acids. CDR3 sequence: CASSLGRQQETQYF. CDR3 sequence (DNA): TGCGCCAGCAGCTTGGGTCGGCAACAAGAGACCCAGTACTTC.

This clonotype was recorded many times. The chain joins TRBV29-1 to TRBJ1-2; 8 nucleotides agree with TRBD1. The CDR3 sequence is 11 residues long. With 6 bases clipped from V and 8 bases from J, the junction kept 5 bases outside the gene matches. Germline CDR1 and CDR2: SQVTM and ANQGSEA. This chain's CDR3 is CSVQGGGGYTF. CDR3 sequence (DNA): TGCAGCGTACAGGGGGGAGGCGGCTACACCTTC.

In DNA form, the CDR3 reads TGCAGTGCTAGAATGACTAGCGGGAGGGGAGAGACCCAGTACTTC. Protein sequence: CSARMTSGRGETQYF. The J gene is TRBJ2-5, the V gene TRBV20-1; 14 nucleotides match TRBD2. Trimming took 2 bases from V and 4 from J; bases not matched to a gene: 3. Germline CDR1 DFQATT, CDR2 SNEGSKA (reference sequence). This CDR3 spans 15 amino acids.

Many counts were recorded for this clonotype. This chain links TRBV6-6 with TRBJ2-7; D is perhaps TRBD1 (6 bases). Per germline, CDR1 MNHNY and CDR2 SVGAGI (reference sequence). V shed 6 bases and J shed 1 base, with 13 bases lying between them. This CDR3 has 14 amino acids. The CDR3 DNA follows: TGTGCCAGCAGAGACGGACAGAGTTCCTACGAGCAGTACTTC. Translated: CASRDGQSSYEQYF.

With regard to this clonotype: One end of the junction varies from germline; a read error may be responsible. The chain recombines TRBV7-9 with TRBJ2-7; tentatively, D is TRBD2 (6 bases). The CDR3 has 14 amino acids. The germline gives CDR1 SEHNR, CDR2 FQNEAQ (reference sequence). CDR3 residues: CASSAAGSSYEQYF. The CDR3 DNA sequence: TGCGCCAGCAGTGCGGCCGGGAGCTCCTACGAGCAGTACTTC.

V is TRBV10-2 and J is TRBJ1-5; weak D call: TRBD1 (5 bases). This CDR3 has 13 residues. V lost 9 bases to trimming and J lost 0 bases, with 9 bases between them. Germline CDR1 WSHSY, CDR2 SAAADI. In DNA, the CDR3 is TGCGCCAGGGACATGATTAGCAATCAGCCCCAGCATTTT. Its translation is CARDMISNQPQHF.

In this sample, this clonotype turned up a few times. A read error may produce the germline difference seen at one junction end. This chain uses TRBV20-1 with TRBJ2-5; tentatively, D is TRBD1 (5 bases). In germline, CDR1 is DFQATT, CDR2 SNEGSKA (reference sequence). The CDR3 totals 9 residues. The DNA for the CDR3 is TGCAGTGCTAGACGGCAGGGCGTCTTC. It translates to CSARRQGVF.

The J gene is TRBJ2-7, the V gene TRBV7-9; 9 nucleotides agree with TRBD1. V shed 5 bases and J 2 bases; nucleotides not matched to a gene: 13. Looked up from germline, CDR1 is SEHNR and CDR2 is FQNEAQ (reference sequence). The CDR3 consists of 17 residues. In nucleotides, the CDR3 is TGTGCCAGCAGCACCCCCGGGACAGGGCCATCGACCTACGAGCAGTACTTC. Protein: CASSTPGTGPSTYEQYF.

This clonotype was picked up many times. The chain links TRBV6-6 to TRBJ1-1; D remains unclear. The V gene's germline CDR1 is MNHNY and CDR2 SVGAGI (reference sequence). V was pared by 9 bases and J by 4 bases, with 15 bases between. CDR3 length: 13 residues. CDR3 DNA sequence: TGTGCCAGTGAGACGGACGCGGGCACTGAAGCTTTCTTT. Residues: CASETDAGTEAFF.

With respect to this clonotype: The junction does not match germline at one end; this may be a read error. This rearrangement joins TRBV11-2 to TRBJ1-2, with a possible D match to TRBD1 (5 bases). The length of the CDR3 is 13 residues. The germline gives CDR1 SGHAT, CDR2 FQNNGV. The CDR3 DNA follows: TGTGCCAGCAGCGTACTTGGGGGATATGCCTACACCTTC. Its translation is CASSVLGGYAYTF. Combining the CDR3 with reference TRBV11-2 and TRBJ1-2 gives the whole variable domain EAGVAQSPRYKIIEKRQSVAFWCNPISGHATLYWYQQILGQGPKLLIQFQNNGVVDDSQLPKDRFSAERLKGVDSTLKIQPAKLEDSAVYLCASSVLGGYAYTFGSGTRLTVV.

The V gene is TRBV10-3, the J gene TRBJ1-6; D might be TRBD1 (6 bases). V lost 10 bases and J 10 bases, leaving 17 bases between the germline ends. Per the germline V gene, CDR1 is ENHRY and CDR2 is SYGVKD. The CDR3 has 13 amino acids. The CDR3 DNA sequence: TGTGCCAGTAGGCAGGGGCAGAGATCACCCCTCCACTTT. It codes for CASRQGQRSPLHF.

The CDR3 sequence is CASSQQTAMNTEAFF. In DNA, the CDR3 is TGTGCCAGCAGCCAACAGACAGCTATGAACACTGAAGCTTTCTTT. The chain joins TRBV5-4 to TRBJ1-1, with D perhaps matching TRBD1 (5 bases). CDR1 and CDR2 (germline): SGHNT, YYREEE (reference sequence). The V gene lost 4 bases and the J gene lost 0 bases, with 13 bases spanning the gap. The CDR3 loop spans 15 amino acids.

The rearrangement uses TRBV2 and TRBJ1-4, with 7 bases identical to TRBD1. Germline trimming cut 8 bases from V and 8 bases from J; bases unmatched to any gene: 11. Germline CDR1 SNHLY, CDR2 FYNNEI. This CDR3 is 14 amino acids long. In DNA form, the CDR3 reads TGTGCCAGCGTTACAGGGACAGCGGACGAAAAACTGTTTTTT. Amino acids: CASVTGTADEKLFF.